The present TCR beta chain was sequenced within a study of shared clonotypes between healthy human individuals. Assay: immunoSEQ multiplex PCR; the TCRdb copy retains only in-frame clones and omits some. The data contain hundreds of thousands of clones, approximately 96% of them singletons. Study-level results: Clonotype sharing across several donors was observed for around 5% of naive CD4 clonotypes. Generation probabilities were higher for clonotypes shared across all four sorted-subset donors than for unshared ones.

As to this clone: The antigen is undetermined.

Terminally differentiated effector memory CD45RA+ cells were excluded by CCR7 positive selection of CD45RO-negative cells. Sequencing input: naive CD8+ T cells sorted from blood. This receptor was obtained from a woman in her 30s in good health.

The chain's CDR3 is CASTPIQGGSDTQYF. In nucleotides, the CDR3 is TGTGCCAGCACCCCCATACAGGGAGGGTCAGATACGCAGTATTTT. The rearrangement links TRBV27 to TRBJ2-3, with D perhaps TRBD2 (7 bases). The CDR3 has 15 amino acids. Trimming removed 7 bases at V and 4 bases at J, with 18 bases between. Germline V gene data show CDR1 as MNHEY and CDR2 as SMNVEV (reference sequence).